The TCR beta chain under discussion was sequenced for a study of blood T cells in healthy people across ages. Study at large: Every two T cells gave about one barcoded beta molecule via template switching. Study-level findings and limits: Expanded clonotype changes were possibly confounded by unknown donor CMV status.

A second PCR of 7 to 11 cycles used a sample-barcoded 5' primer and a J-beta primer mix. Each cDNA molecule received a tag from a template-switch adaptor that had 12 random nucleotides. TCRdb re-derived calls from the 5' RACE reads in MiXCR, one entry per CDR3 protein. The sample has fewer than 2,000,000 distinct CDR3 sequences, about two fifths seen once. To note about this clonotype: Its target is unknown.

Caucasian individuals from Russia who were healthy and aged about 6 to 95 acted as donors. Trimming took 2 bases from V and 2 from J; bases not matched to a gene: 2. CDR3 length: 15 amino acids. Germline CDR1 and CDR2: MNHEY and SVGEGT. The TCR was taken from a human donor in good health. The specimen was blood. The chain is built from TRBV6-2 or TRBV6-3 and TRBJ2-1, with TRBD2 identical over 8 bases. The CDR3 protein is CASSYAGGTYNEQFF. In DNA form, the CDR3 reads TGTGCCAGCAGTTACGCGGGGGGCACCTACAATGAGCAGTTCTTC.